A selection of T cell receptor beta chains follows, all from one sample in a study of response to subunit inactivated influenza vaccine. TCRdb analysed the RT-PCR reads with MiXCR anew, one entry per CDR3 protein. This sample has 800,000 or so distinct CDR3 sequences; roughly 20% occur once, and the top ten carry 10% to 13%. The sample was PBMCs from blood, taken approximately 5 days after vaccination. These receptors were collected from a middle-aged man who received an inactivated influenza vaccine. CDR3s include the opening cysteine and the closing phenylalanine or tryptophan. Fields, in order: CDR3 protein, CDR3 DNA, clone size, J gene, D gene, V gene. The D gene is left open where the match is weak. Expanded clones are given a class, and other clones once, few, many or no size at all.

CASSVSSGTTYNEQFF | TGTGCCAGCAGCGTAAGCTCCGGGACTACCTACAATGAGCAGTTCTTC | - | TRBJ2-1 | TRBD2 | TRBV9
CAVADANTGELFF | TGTGCCGTGGCCGACGCGAACACCGGGGAGCTGTTTTTT | - | TRBJ2-2 | - | TRBV12-3/TRBV12-4
CASSFELADNEQFF | TGTGCCAGCAGTTTTGAACTAGCAGACAATGAGCAGTTCTTC | few | TRBJ2-1 | - | TRBV12-3/TRBV12-4
CASAQGARVTEAFF | TGTGCCAGCGCGCAGGGGGCGCGCGTGACTGAAGCTTTCTTT | few | TRBJ1-1 | TRBD1 | TRBV12-3/TRBV12-4
CATSDSSGTGANVLTF | TGTGCCACCAGTGATTCCTCAGGTACCGGGGCCAACGTCCTGACTTTC | - | TRBJ2-6 | - | TRBV24-1
CASSLGNYGYTF | TGTGCCAGCAGTTTGGGAAACTATGGCTACACCTTC | many | TRBJ1-2 | - | TRBV12-3/TRBV12-4
CSARLTGGNQPQHF | TGCAGTGCTAGGTTAACAGGGGGAAATCAGCCCCAGCATTTT | few | TRBJ1-5 | TRBD1 | TRBV20-1
CASSPGREKLFF | TGTGCCAGCAGTCCAGGGAGGGAAAAACTGTTTTTT | few | TRBJ1-4 | - | TRBV12-3/TRBV12-4
CAWSVLGTSEAFF | TGTGCCTGGAGTGTACTCGGAACTAGTGAAGCTTTCTTT | - | TRBJ1-1 | - | TRBV30
CASSVRTATGELFF | TGTGCCAGCAGCGTGCGGACAGCTACCGGGGAGCTGTTTTTT | few | TRBJ2-2 | - | TRBV9
CATSRTGGVVNEQYF | TGTGCCACCAGCAGGACAGGGGGCGTCGTAAACGAGCAGTACTTC | few | TRBJ2-7 | TRBD1 | TRBV15
CASSLVGQGGGETQYF | TGCGCCAGCAGCTTGGTAGGCCAGGGCGGAGGAGAGACCCAGTACTTC | - | TRBJ2-5 | - | TRBV5-1
CSAWDRGNSPLHF | TGCAGTGCTTGGGACAGAGGAAATTCACCCCTCCACTTT | - | TRBJ1-6 | TRBD1 | TRBV20-1
CASSPPPGLDTQYF | TGTGCCAGCAGTCCACCCCCGGGGTTAGATACGCAGTATTTT | few | TRBJ2-3 | - | TRBV28
CASSLTEGATDTQYF | TGCGCCAGCAGCTTGACAGAGGGGGCCACAGATACGCAGTATTTT | few | TRBJ2-3 | TRBD1 | TRBV5-1
CASSSDRGVDREQFF | TGTGCCAGCAGCTCCGACAGGGGGGTTGACAGGGAGCAGTTCTTC | few | TRBJ2-1 | TRBD1 | TRBV3-1
CASRAGNEKLFF | TGTGCCAGCAGGGCAGGGAATGAAAAACTGTTTTTT | - | TRBJ1-4 | - | TRBV12-3/TRBV12-4
CASSLDTYGYTF | TGCGCCAGCAGCTTGGACACTTATGGCTACACCTTC | many | TRBJ1-2 | - | TRBV5-1
CASSQARGSSEAFF | TGTGCCAGCAGCCAGGCCAGGGGTTCGAGTGAAGCTTTCTTT | - | TRBJ1-1 | - | TRBV3-1
CASSPSGRGAEVNTEAFF | TGTGCCAGCTCACCAAGTGGAAGGGGCGCGGAGGTGAACACTGAAGCTTTCTTT | many | TRBJ1-1 | - | TRBV18
CSANIGTAPVLTF | TGCAGTGCAAATATTGGGACAGCCCCTGTCCTGACTTTC | - | TRBJ2-6 | TRBD1 | TRBV20-1
CASSFRNNYGYTF | TGTGCCAGCAGTTTCAGGAATAACTATGGCTACACCTTC | - | TRBJ1-2 | - | TRBV27
CSARGLAVDTQYF | TGCAGTGCGCGGGGACTAGCGGTAGATACGCAGTATTTT | - | TRBJ2-3 | TRBD2 | TRBV20-1
CASSFRAGRLGEQFF | TGTGCCAGCAGTTTTCGAGCGGGTCGGCTCGGGGAGCAGTTCTTC | - | TRBJ2-1 | - | TRBV27
CASSLYNSLSNTGELFF | TGTGCCAGCAGCTTATATAACTCCTTGTCTAACACCGGGGAGCTGTTTTTT | once | TRBJ2-2 | - | TRBV11-1
CASSYHLVGGDPDTQYF | TGTGCCAGCAGCTATCATTTAGTGGGCGGGGACCCAGATACGCAGTATTTT | - | TRBJ2-3 | - | TRBV11-2
CSARDWTSGAPGGGLNEQFF | TGCAGTGCTAGAGATTGGACTAGCGGGGCACCTGGGGGGGGGCTCAATGAGCAGTTCTTC | - | TRBJ2-1 | TRBD2 | TRBV20-1
CASSRLRLSPSNQPQHF | TGTGCCAGCAGTAGACTTAGACTCTCCCCTAGCAATCAGCCCCAGCATTTT | many | TRBJ1-5 | - | TRBV6-2/TRBV6-3
CASSIRRDNEQFF | TGTGCCAGCAGCATAAGACGAGACAATGAGCAGTTCTTC | - | TRBJ2-1 | - | TRBV7-3
CASSLGEGEIYEQYF | TGTGCCAGCAGCTTAGGAGAGGGGGAAATCTACGAGCAGTACTTC | - | TRBJ2-7 | - | TRBV7-9
CSARLGLMADTQYF | TGCAGTGCTAGACTGGGACTTATGGCAGATACGCAGTATTTT | - | TRBJ2-3 | - | TRBV20-1
CSARDNGNTEAFF | TGCAGTGCTAGAGACAACGGGAACACTGAAGCTTTCTTT | - | TRBJ1-1 | - | TRBV20-1
CAISGTDDTQYF | TGTGCCATCAGTGGGACAGACGATACGCAGTATTTT | - | TRBJ2-3 | - | TRBV10-3
CASSLGWGRSTDTQYF | TGTGCCAGCAGCTTGGGTTGGGGGCGCAGCACAGATACGCAGTATTTT | many | TRBJ2-3 | - | TRBV5-5
CASSLRTGFHF | TGTGCCAGCAGTTTAAGGACAGGCTTCCACTTT | few | TRBJ1-6 | TRBD1 | TRBV28
CASSFRQTEAFF | TGTGCCAGCAGCTTCCGGCAGACTGAAGCTTTCTTT | - | TRBJ1-1 | - | TRBV5-5
CSADPTGITYEQYF | TGCAGTGCTGACCCGACAGGGATAACCTACGAGCAGTACTTC | - | TRBJ2-7 | TRBD1 | TRBV20-1
CAISIRDRVYGYTF | TGTGCCATCTCCATCAGGGACAGGGTCTATGGCTACACCTTC | few | TRBJ1-2 | TRBD1 | TRBV28
CASSHDRGSGGYTF | TGCGCCAGCAGTCATGACAGGGGGTCAGGTGGCTACACCTTC | - | TRBJ1-2 | TRBD1 | TRBV10-2
CASSLGTGEAFF | TGTGCCAGCAGCTTGGGGACAGGGGAAGCTTTCTTT | few | TRBJ1-1 | TRBD1 | TRBV5-6
CASSHLLADPRRGVYEQYF | TGCGCCAGCAGCCATTTACTAGCGGACCCAAGAAGAGGGGTTTACGAGCAGTACTTC | many | TRBJ2-7 | TRBD2 | TRBV4-1
CASSEAAGQGREQYF | TGTGCCAGCAGTGAAGCTGCGGGACAGGGTCGCGAGCAGTACTTC | few | TRBJ2-7 | TRBD1 | TRBV2
CASSVRQLTDTQYF | TGTGCCAGCAGCGTCAGACAGCTCACAGATACGCAGTATTTT | few | TRBJ2-3 | - | TRBV9